The present T cell receptor (beta chain) was sequenced within a study of cytomegalovirus exposure and HLA in healthy donors. The PCR ran on 60 Vbeta and 13 Jbeta primers. This table comes from immunoSEQ multiplex PCR, and its TCRdb copy is limited to in-frame clones, with some not included. The data hold 170,000 or so clones, with over 70% observed a single time. Whole-study results and caveats: Presence/absence analyses supposed approximately even sequencing depth among donors. Reportedly, TCR beta sequences accurately predicted HLA-A and HLA-B alleles in most subjects. Specificity for CMV antigens was confirmed in vitro for three of the CMV-associated chains.

As to this clone: What it recognizes is unknown.

The sample was PBMCs. The receptor comes from a woman aged 45-60 years in good health and CMV-seropositive.

The CDR3 protein is CASSIDRGQITTF. The CDR3 nucleotides read TGTGCCAGTAGTATAGATAGGGGACAAATAACCACCTTC. The J gene is TRBJ1-2, the V gene TRBV19; TRBD1 might be the D (6 bases). The CDR3 contains 13 residues. From germline, CDR1 is LNHDA and CDR2 SQIVND (reference sequence). V lost 0 bases and J lost 13, with 15 bases in between.